The 11 T cell receptor beta chains given below trace back to one sample, sequenced in a study of blood T cell repertoires in COVID-19. Sequenced by immunoSEQ multiplex PCR; TCRdb stores in-frame clones only, minus some. In the table there are 90,000 to 100,000 clones, around 80% of which are singletons. Sequencing input: peripheral blood. All receptors come from a man in his 70s with acute or convalescent COVID-19.

The J gene is TRBJ1-2, the V gene TRBV6-5; D ambiguous. Germline assignment: CDR1 MNHEY and CDR2 SVGAGI. This CDR3 is built from 14 residues. Trimming stripped 7 bases from V and 0 bases from J, with 12 bases between. CDR3 residues: CASTPTGANYGYTF. The CDR3 DNA sequence: TGTGCCAGCACCCCAACGGGAGCTAACTATGGCTACACCTTC.

DNA for the CDR3: TGTGCCAGCACCCCCCGGGGACTCCTCCGGGGCGGGGAGCTGTTTTTT. Protein: CASTPRGLLRGGELFF. This rearrangement joins TRBV21-1 to TRBJ2-2; the listed D gene, TRBD2, was not tested against the DNA. TRBV21-1 is assigned pseudogene status. The CDR3 sequence is 16 residues long.

J is TRBJ1-1 and V is TRBV7-2; D call uncertain. There are 13 residues in the CDR3. V was pared by 2 bases and J by 8 bases, with 12 bases between. Germline CDR1 and CDR2: SGHTA and FQGNSA. The CDR3 DNA reads TGTGCCAGCAGCTTAACGGTCTCGGTAGAAGCTTTCTTT. As protein: CASSLTVSVEAFF.

This clone was found once. V gene TRBV27 combines with J gene TRBJ1-6, with TRBD1 matching 7 bases. The CDR3 extends over 17 amino acids. V was pared by 5 bases and J by 0 bases, with 7 bases of the junction left unmatched. Germline assignment: CDR1 MNHEY and CDR2 SMNVEV (reference sequence). Here the CDR3 reads CASSPGQASSYNSPLHF. In nucleotides, the CDR3 is TGTGCCAGCAGTCCAGGACAGGCGTCCTCCTATAATTCACCCCTCCACTTT.

The chain has TRBV19 and TRBJ2-3; 7 nucleotides align to TRBD2. Germline V lookup: CDR1 LNHDA, CDR2 SQIVND (reference sequence). The CDR3 is made up of 20 amino acids. Trimming removed 6 bases from V and 0 bases from J; junction bases left unmatched: 21. CDR3 amino acids: CASSSLSPGRGEPSTDTQYF. The CDR3 region has the DNA TGTGCCAGTAGCTCCCTGTCCCCAGGTCGGGGGGAGCCTAGCACAGATACGCAGTATTTT.

This clone was detected only a few times. The chain couples TRBV19 to TRBJ1-1; 9 bases map to TRBD1. With V trimmed by 6 bases and J by 11 bases, 10 bases remained unmatched. Germline loops: CDR1 LNHDA, CDR2 SQIVND (reference sequence). The CDR3 runs 13 residues. The CDR3 loop is CASSLDRGFGAFF. As DNA, the CDR3 is TGTGCCAGTAGCTTAGACAGGGGGTTTGGGGCTTTCTTT.

V and J are TRBV3-1 (or the pseudogene TRBV3-2) and TRBJ1-3; D uncertain. V was clipped by 5 bases and J by 3 bases, with 14 bases between them. Per germline, CDR1 LGHDT and CDR2 YNNKEL (reference sequence). The CDR3 extends over 15 amino acids. CDR3 sequence (DNA): TGTGCCAGCAGCGCCACCGCAGGAATTGGAAACACCATATATTTT. It specifies CASSATAGIGNTIYF.

This chain connects TRBV15 to TRBJ1-5; D might be TRBD1 (6 bases). Trimming removed 3 bases at V and 6 bases at J, with 21 bases between. This CDR3 region has 17 residues. In germline, CDR1 is LNHNV, CDR2 YYDKDF (reference sequence). As DNA, the CDR3 is TGTGCCACCAGCAGGGGGGCTGGGGGGGCTATTAGTCAGCCCCAGCATTTT. This codes for CATSRGAGGAISQPQHF. The full variable domain, completed using reference TRBV15 and TRBJ1-5, is DAMVIQNPRYQVTQFGKPVTLSCSQTLNHNVMYWYQQKSSQAPKLLFHYYDKDFNNEADTPDNFQSRRPNTSFCFLDIRSPGLGDTAMYLCATSRGAGGAISQPQHFGDGTRLSIL.

V and J are TRBV27 and TRBJ1-2; TRBD1 matches at 9 bases. After removal of 5 bases from V and 3 bases from J, the junction contained 7 bases not matched to a gene. The CDR3 is 15 residues long. Germline V gene sequence: CDR1 MNHEY, CDR2 SMNVEV (reference sequence). The CDR3 region has the DNA TGTGCCAGCAGTCATACAGGGGGCCAGGACTATGGCTACACCTTC. Protein: CASSHTGGQDYGYTF.

This chain joins TRBV11-3 and TRBJ2-3; 8 bases agree with TRBD1. This CDR3 contains 17 residues. From germline, CDR1 is SGHNT and CDR2 YENEEA. Trimming removed 4 bases from V and 5 bases from J; junction bases left unmatched: 14. The CDR3 here is CASSSGSGGLRGDTQYF. Written as DNA, the CDR3 is TGTGCCAGCAGCTCAGGGTCAGGGGGCCTCCGAGGAGATACGCAGTATTTT.

The V gene is TRBV5-6, the J gene TRBJ1-2; perhaps TRBD1 as D (6 bases). This CDR3 comprises 15 residues. V lost 2 bases and J lost 2, with 13 bases in between. Germline CDR1 and CDR2: SGHDT and YYEEEE. CDR3 region: CASSFGQSLNYGYTF. The CDR3, as DNA: TGTGCCAGCAGCTTTGGACAGTCTCTAAACTATGGCTACACCTTC.